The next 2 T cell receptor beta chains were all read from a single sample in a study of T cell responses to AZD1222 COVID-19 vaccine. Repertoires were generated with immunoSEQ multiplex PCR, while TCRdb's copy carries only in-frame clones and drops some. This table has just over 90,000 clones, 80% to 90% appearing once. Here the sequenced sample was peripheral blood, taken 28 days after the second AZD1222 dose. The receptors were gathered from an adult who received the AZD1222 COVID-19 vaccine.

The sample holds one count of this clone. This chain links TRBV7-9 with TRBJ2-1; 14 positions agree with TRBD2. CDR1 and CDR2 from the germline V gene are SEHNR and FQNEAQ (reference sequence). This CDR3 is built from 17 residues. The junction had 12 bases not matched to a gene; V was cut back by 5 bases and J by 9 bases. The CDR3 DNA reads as TGTGCCAGCAGCCCCGGGACTAGCGGGAGCATTCAGGGTGAGCAGTTCTTC. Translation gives CASSPGTSGSIQGEQFF. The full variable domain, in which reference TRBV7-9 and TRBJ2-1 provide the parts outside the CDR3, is DTGVSQNPRHKITKRGQNVTFRCDPISEHNRLYWYRQTLGQGPEFLTYFQNEAQLEKSRLLSDRFSAERPKGSFSTLEIQRTEQGDSAMYLCASSPGTSGSIQGEQFFGPGTRLTVL.

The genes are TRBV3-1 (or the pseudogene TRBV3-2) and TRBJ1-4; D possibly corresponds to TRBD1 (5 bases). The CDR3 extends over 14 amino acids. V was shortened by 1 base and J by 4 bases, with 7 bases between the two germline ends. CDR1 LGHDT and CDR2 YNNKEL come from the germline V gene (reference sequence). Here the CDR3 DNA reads TGTGCCAGCAGCCAAGGACAGTTTAATGAAAAACTGTTTTTT. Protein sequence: CASSQGQFNEKLFF.